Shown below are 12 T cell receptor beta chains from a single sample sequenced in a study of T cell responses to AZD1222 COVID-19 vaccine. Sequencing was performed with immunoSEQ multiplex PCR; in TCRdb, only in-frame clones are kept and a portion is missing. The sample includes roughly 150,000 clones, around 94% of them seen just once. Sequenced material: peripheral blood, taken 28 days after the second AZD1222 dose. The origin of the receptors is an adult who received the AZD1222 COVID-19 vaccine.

CDR3 in amino acids: CASSQISGDTQYF. CDR3 bases: TGTGCCAGCAGCCAGATCTCAGGGGATACGCAGTATTTT. The chain carries TRBV4-2 and TRBJ2-3; weak D call: TRBD1 (5 bases). Trimming shortened V by 3 bases and J by 6 bases, and 10 bases separated the two germline ends. The CDR3 runs 13 residues. Germline loops: CDR1 LGHNA, CDR2 YNFKEQ.

Written as DNA, the CDR3 is TGTGCCAGTCTACAGGCGGGAGGGGGCTACGAGCAGTACTTC. This gives the protein CASLQAGGGYEQYF. The chain is built from TRBV2 and TRBJ2-7, with TRBD2 matching 9 bases. CDR1 SNHLY and CDR2 FYNNEI come from the germline V gene. The CDR3 loop spans 14 amino acids. V gave up 9 bases and J gave up 3 bases; unmatched junction bases: 9.

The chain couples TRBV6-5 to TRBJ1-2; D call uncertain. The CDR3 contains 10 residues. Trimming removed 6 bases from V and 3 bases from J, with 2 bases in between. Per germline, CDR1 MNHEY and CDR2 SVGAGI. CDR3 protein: CASRDYGYTF. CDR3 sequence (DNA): TGTGCCAGCAGGGACTATGGCTACACCTTC.

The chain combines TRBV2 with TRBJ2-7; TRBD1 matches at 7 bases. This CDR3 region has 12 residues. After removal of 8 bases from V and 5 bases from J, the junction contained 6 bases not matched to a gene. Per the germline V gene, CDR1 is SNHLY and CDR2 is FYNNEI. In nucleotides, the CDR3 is TGTGCCAGCGACAGGGTTTCTGACGAGCAGTACTTC. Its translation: CASDRVSDEQYF. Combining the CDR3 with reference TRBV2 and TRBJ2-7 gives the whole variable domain EPEVTQTPSHQVTQMGQEVILRCVPISNHLYFYWYRQILGQKVEFLVSFYNNEISEKSEIFDDQFSVERPDGSNFTLKIRSTKLEDSAMYFCASDRVSDEQYFGPGTRLTVT.

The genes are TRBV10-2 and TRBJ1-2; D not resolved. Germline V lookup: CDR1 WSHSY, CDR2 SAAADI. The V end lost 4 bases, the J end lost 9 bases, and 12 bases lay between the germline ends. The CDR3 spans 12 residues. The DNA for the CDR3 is TGCGCCAGCAGTGTAGGGAGAGGTCGCTACACCTTC. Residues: CASSVGRGRYTF.

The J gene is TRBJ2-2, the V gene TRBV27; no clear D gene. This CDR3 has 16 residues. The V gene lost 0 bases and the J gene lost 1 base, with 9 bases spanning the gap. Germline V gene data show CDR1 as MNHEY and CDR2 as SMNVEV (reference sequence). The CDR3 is CASSLSDPRNTGELFF. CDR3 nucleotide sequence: TGTGCCAGCAGTTTATCGGACCCACGGAACACCGGGGAGCTGTTTTTT.

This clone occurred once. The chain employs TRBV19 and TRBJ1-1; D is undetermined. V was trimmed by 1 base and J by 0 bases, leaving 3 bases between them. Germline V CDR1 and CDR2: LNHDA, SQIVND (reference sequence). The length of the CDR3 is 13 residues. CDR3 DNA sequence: TGTGCCAGTAGTATAGGGGTGAACACTGAAGCTTTCTTT. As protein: CASSIGVNTEAFF.

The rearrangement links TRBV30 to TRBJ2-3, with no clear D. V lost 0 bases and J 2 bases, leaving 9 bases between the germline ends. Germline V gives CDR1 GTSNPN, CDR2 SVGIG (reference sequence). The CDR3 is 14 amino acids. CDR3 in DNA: TGTGCCTGGAGTGTGCAGCTTTACACAGATACGCAGTATTTT. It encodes CAWSVQLYTDTQYF.

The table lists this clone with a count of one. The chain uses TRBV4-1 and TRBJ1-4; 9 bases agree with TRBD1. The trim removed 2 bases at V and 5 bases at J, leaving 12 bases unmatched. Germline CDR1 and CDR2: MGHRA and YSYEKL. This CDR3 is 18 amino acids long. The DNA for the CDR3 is TGCGCCAGCAGCCAATCAACCGGGACAGGGATATCAAATGAAAAACTGTTTTTT. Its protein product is CASSQSTGTGISNEKLFF.

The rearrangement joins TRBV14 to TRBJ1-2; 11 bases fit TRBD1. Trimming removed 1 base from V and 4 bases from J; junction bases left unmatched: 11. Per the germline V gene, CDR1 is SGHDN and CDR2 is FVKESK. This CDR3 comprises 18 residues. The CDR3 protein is CASSQAGAGTGGSYGYTF. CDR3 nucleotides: TGTGCCAGCAGCCAAGCGGGAGCCGGGACAGGGGGTTCCTATGGCTACACCTTC.

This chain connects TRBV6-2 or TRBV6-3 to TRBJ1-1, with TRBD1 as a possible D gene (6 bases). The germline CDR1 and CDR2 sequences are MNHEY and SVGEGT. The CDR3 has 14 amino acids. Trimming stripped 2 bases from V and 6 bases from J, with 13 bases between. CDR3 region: CASSYRGARAEAFF. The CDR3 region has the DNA TGTGCCAGCAGTTACCGGGGGGCAAGGGCTGAAGCTTTCTTT.

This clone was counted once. DNA for the CDR3: TGTGCCAGCAATCCAGCGGGAGGTGTTGTCGACGAGCAGTACTTC. As protein: CASNPAGGVVDEQYF. The chain joins TRBV28 to TRBJ2-7; TRBD2 aligns across 9 bases. The CDR3 has 15 amino acids. Germline assignment: CDR1 MDHEN and CDR2 SYDVKM. V was pared by 7 bases and J by 5 bases, with 12 bases of the junction left unmatched.